The source of this TCR beta chain is a study of persistence of HIV-infected CD4 T cells. Sequencing used immunoSEQ version 4 in survey mode. Clones were sequenced by immunoSEQ multiplex PCR, and TCRdb holds only the in-frame ones, with some missing. The sample has around 42,000 clones; 75% to 85% are singletons. Cells were stimulated with overlapping HIV-1 Gag 15-mer peptides. CD40L-negative CD69-negative CD45RO-high memory CD4+ T cells were sorted as populations depleted of antigen-responding cells. Donors had CD4+ T cell counts above 400 cells/uL and were CMV-seropositive. Germline V gene lookup returns CDR1 LGHNA and CDR2 YNFKEQ. V was clipped by 0 bases and J by 8 bases, with 11 bases between them. The CDR3 runs 15 residues. A few counts support this clone. Its antigen is undetermined.

The origin of this receptor is an adult man with HIV who was CMV-seropositive. The chain carries TRBV4-2 and TRBJ1-6, with a possible D match to TRBD1 (5 bases). The sample was CD4+ T cells sorted from PBMCs after roughly 17-hour stimulation, taken from a patient who received antiretroviral therapy. The CDR3 nucleotides are TGTGCCAGCAGCCAAGACTTGGGCAGGGATTCACCCCTCCACTTT. This gives the protein CASSQDLGRDSPLHF.